This T cell receptor (beta chain) was found in a study of blood T cell repertoires in COVID-19. Whole-study context: The United States, Italy and Spain were the sources of the acute and convalescent COVID-19 samples. The cDNA or gDNA used as material had been derived from T cells, B-cell-depleted T cells, or PBMCs.

Authors' processing steps: Amplified reference gene primers provided the basis for estimating nucleated cell counts. Some clones are missing from TCRdb's copy, which holds only in-frame ones; the method was immunoSEQ multiplex PCR. That table supplies the V and J calls and clone size; D and trimming were determined from the DNA. The table includes 90,000 to 120,000 clones, 69% detected once. This CDR3 contains 14 residues. Germline V CDR1 and CDR2: LNHDA, SQIVND (reference sequence). The V end lost 4 bases, the J end lost 0 bases, and 9 bases lay between the germline ends. The receptor was isolated from a man older than 75 with acute or convalescent COVID-19. The chain employs TRBV19 and TRBJ1-1; D ambiguous. The sequenced sample consisted of peripheral blood. The DNA of the CDR3 is TGTGCCAGTAGTACCCAGGCCATGAACACTGAAGCTTTCTTT. As protein: CASSTQAMNTEAFF.